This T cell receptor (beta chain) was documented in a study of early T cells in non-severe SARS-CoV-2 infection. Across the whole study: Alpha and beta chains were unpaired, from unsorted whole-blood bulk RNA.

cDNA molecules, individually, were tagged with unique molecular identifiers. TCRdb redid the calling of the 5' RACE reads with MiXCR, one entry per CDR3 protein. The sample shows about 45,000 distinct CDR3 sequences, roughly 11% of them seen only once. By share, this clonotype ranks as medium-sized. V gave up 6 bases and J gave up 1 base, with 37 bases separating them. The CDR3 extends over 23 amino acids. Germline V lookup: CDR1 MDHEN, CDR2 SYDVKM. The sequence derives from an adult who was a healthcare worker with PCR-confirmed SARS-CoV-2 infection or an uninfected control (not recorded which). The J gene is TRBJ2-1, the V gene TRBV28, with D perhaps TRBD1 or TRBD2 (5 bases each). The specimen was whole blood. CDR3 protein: CASRHREYYSTPWGFGSYNEQFF. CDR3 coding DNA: TGTGCCAGCAGGCACCGGGAATACTATTCAACCCCGTGGGGGTTCGGGTCCTACAATGAGCAGTTCTTC.